The subject of this entry is one T cell receptor (beta chain). The germline V gene has CDR1 MNHEY and CDR2 SVGAGI. V was clipped by 5 bases and J by 3 bases, with 14 bases between them. CDR3 size: 15 residues. The data stem from a study of blood T cell repertoires in COVID-19. Turning to the study itself: Researchers got acute and convalescent COVID-19 samples from the United States, Italy and Spain.

Per the authors' pipeline: Estimates of nucleated cell counts were drawn from the amplification of reference gene primers. Clones were sequenced by immunoSEQ multiplex PCR, and TCRdb holds only the in-frame ones, with some missing. The D gene and trimming were derived from the DNA, and the V and J assignments and clone size from that table. The table lists about 180,000 clones, approximately 80% of them singletons. The sequenced sample was peripheral blood. This clonotype was sampled from a human donor in a cohort sampled during active COVID-19. This chain joins TRBV6-5 and TRBJ1-5; a possible D gene is TRBD1 (5 bases). The CDR3 region is CASSPGWQNNQPQHF. The CDR3 bases are TGTGCCAGCAGTCCAGGGTGGCAAAACAATCAGCCCCAGCATTTT.